The 13 T cell receptor beta chains in this list originate from one sample, sequenced in a study of cytotoxic CD8 clonotypes in ibrutinib-treated CLL (dated by TCRdb to about 2021). The library was made by the immunoSEQ multiplex PCR assay. TCRdb carries this immuneACCESS record with in-frame sequences only. Its versions omit some clonotypes, under half of them owing to an unresolved V gene in the studies checked, with the rest unexplained. The sample table lists approximately 170,000 clones, 70% to 90% of them with a count of one. Of the sample, roughly 3% is held by the ten largest clones. Sample time point, as interpreted from the label and publication: progressive disease on ibrutinib. The sequences come from PBMCs, collected at disease progression, from a patient treated with ibrutinib. The receptor set was obtained from a human donor with chronic lymphocytic leukemia.

The sample holds many counts of this clone. The genes are TRBV4-2 and TRBJ2-3; unclear D gene. Germline assignment: CDR1 LGHNA and CDR2 YNFKEQ. V shed 3 bases and J shed 5 bases, with 12 bases lying between them. The CDR3 contains 14 residues. The CDR3 region is CASSQFSTGDTQYF. DNA of the CDR3: TGTGCCAGCAGCCAGTTCAGCACGGGAGATACGCAGTATTTT.

This clone was picked up one time. V and J are TRBV9 and TRBJ1-1, with unresolved D. V lost 4 bases and J 0 bases, leaving 22 bases between the germline ends. The germline gives CDR1 SGDLS, CDR2 YYNGEE. The CDR3 is 18 residues long. The CDR3 coding sequence is TGTGCCAGCAGCAAATCAAGTCGGGGAACAGAAATGAACACTGAAGCTTTCTTT. As protein: CASSKSSRGTEMNTEAFF.

V and J are TRBV27 and TRBJ1-2; D unresolved. The CDR3 loop spans 14 amino acids. Germline V gives CDR1 MNHEY, CDR2 SMNVEV (reference sequence). Trimming cost V 7 bases and J 4 bases, with 16 bases left between them. The DNA of the CDR3 is TGTGCCAGCACCAATGCTGGTTTTCGCTATGGCTACACCTTC. As protein: CASTNAGFRYGYTF.

The gene calls are TRBV28 and TRBJ1-5, with a possible D match to TRBD1 (6 bases). Trimming removed 3 bases from V and 3 bases from J, with 12 bases in between. Germline lookup yields CDR1 MDHEN and CDR2 SYDVKM. This CDR3 comprises 15 residues. The CDR3 sequence is CASSFTPGVNQPQHF. Written as DNA, the CDR3 is TGTGCCAGCAGTTTTACTCCAGGGGTCAATCAGCCCCAGCATTTT.

The rearrangement links TRBV11-3 to TRBJ2-3; D might be TRBD1 (6 bases). Germline lookup yields CDR1 SGHNT and CDR2 YENEEA. The CDR3 totals 13 residues. Trimming left V 5 bases short and J 9 bases short, with 15 bases between. The CDR3 reads CASSLDGQRTQYF. The CDR3 DNA reads as TGTGCCAGCAGCCTCGACGGACAGAGAACGCAGTATTTT.

This clone came up once. The chain carries TRBV27 and TRBJ1-1, with D perhaps TRBD1 (5 bases). CDR1 is MNHEY and CDR2 is SMNVEV in the germline V gene (reference sequence). This CDR3 has 14 residues. V lost 7 bases to trimming and J lost 6 bases, with 18 bases between them. CDR3 residues: CASIQRGGRAEAFF. In DNA, the CDR3 is TGTGCCAGCATCCAACGGGGGGGGAGGGCTGAAGCTTTCTTT.

The V gene is TRBV29-1, the J gene TRBJ2-1; possible D gene TRBD2, 5 bases. Germline CDR1 reads SQVTM; CDR2 reads ANQGSEA. The CDR3 contains 14 residues. V lost 6 bases and J 0 bases, leaving 12 bases between the germline ends. The CDR3 nucleotides read TGCAGCGTGTACGGGGAGAGCTCCTACAATGAGCAGTTCTTC. Translating it yields CSVYGESSYNEQFF.

This chain uses TRBV1 with TRBJ2-1; the table's D call TRBD2 went unverified against the DNA. TRBV1 counts as a pseudogene. This CDR3 is built from 18 residues. This CDR3 is CTSSQEAIPSGRANEQFF. The CDR3 DNA follows: TGCACCAGCAGCCAAGAAGCCATCCCTAGCGGGAGGGCCAATGAGCAGTTCTTC.

The chain uses TRBV9 and TRBJ2-7; perhaps D is TRBD1 or TRBD2 (5 bases each). CDR3 length: 20 residues. The V end lost 2 bases, the J end lost 4 bases, and 31 bases lay between the germline ends. CDR1 and CDR2 from the germline V gene are SGDLS and YYNGEE. The CDR3 sequence is CASSVYQRGSEHRRFYEQYF. CDR3 bases: TGTGCCAGCAGCGTCTACCAACGGGGTAGCGAACACAGGAGGTTTTACGAGCAGTACTTC.

This chain connects TRBV10-1 to TRBJ2-5; TRBD2 is a possible D gene (6 bases). The V gene lost 6 bases and the J gene lost 2 bases, with 10 bases spanning the gap. Per germline, CDR1 WNHNN and CDR2 SYGVQD (reference sequence). The CDR3 loop spans 13 amino acids. The CDR3 bases are TGCGCCAGCAGCGGGGGACGGCAAGAGACCCAGTACTTC. The encoded protein is CASSGGRQETQYF.

There are a few counts of this clone. The chain uses TRBV6-5 and TRBJ2-5; 9 positions match TRBD1. V lost 7 bases to trimming and J lost 4 bases; unmatched junction nucleotides: 4. CDR1 and CDR2 (germline): MNHEY, SVGAGI. The CDR3 length is 13 residues. The CDR3 reads CASNRGRGETQYF. DNA for the CDR3: TGTGCCAGCAACAGGGGGCGCGGAGAGACCCAGTACTTC.

The V call is TRBV19, the J call TRBJ2-1; 10 positions match TRBD1. This CDR3 contains 16 residues. Germline lookup yields CDR1 LNHDA and CDR2 SQIVND (reference sequence). The junction had 3 bases not matched to a gene; V was cut back by 1 base and J by 3 bases. CDR3 protein: CASSIVRTGGYNEQFF. CDR3 nucleotides: TGTGCCAGTAGTATAGTTCGGACAGGGGGCTACAATGAGCAGTTCTTC. Based on the CDR3 plus reference TRBV19 and TRBJ2-1, the full variable domain is DGGITQSPKYLFRKEGQNVTLSCEQNLNHDAMYWYRQDPGQGLRLIYYSQIVNDFQKGDIAEGYSVSREKKESFPLTVTSAQKNPTAFYLCASSIVRTGGYNEQFFGPGTRLTVL.

The chain links TRBV29-1 to TRBJ2-3; D perhaps matches TRBD2 (5 bases). Trimming took 6 bases from V and 7 from J, leaving 23 bases between them. The V gene's germline CDR1 is SQVTM and CDR2 ANQGSEA. The CDR3 length is 15 residues. CDR3 loop: CSVSGLQRSTYTQYF. For the CDR3, the DNA is TGCAGCGTCAGCGGACTGCAAAGGTCTACCTATACGCAGTATTTT.